Listed below are T cell receptor beta chains from one sample, sequenced in a study of blood T cell repertoires in COVID-19. The data were produced by immunoSEQ multiplex PCR, yet TCRdb's version contains in-frame clones alone and is incomplete. The profile shows some 200,000 clones, 89% of them singletons. The sequencing sample was made of PBMCs or T cells enriched from blood (not recorded which). These receptor sequences come from a woman between 18 and 29 years old who had recovered from COVID-19. Both conserved end residues are part of each CDR3. D genes are given only for firm matches. A row's size may be missing; if present it is once, few, many or a size class.

V gene: TRBV28
J gene: TRBJ2-1
CDR3 length: 19
D gene: TRBD1
clone size: NA
CDR3 DNA: TGTGCCAGCACTGAATTGACAGGGGGCGCGGGATTCTCCTACAATGAGCAGTTCTTC
CDR3 protein: CASTELTGGAGFSYNEQFF

V gene: TRBV18
J gene: TRBJ1-1
CDR3 length: 15
D gene: NA
clone size: NA
CDR3 DNA: TGTGCCAGCTCACCCGAAGGCTGGGCTGGCACTGAAGCTTTCTTT
CDR3 protein: CASSPEGWAGTEAFF

V gene: TRBV5-1
J gene: TRBJ2-7
CDR3 length: 13
D gene: NA
clone size: NA
CDR3 DNA: TGCGCCAGCAGGATCGGGGTCGACTACGAGCAGTACTTC
CDR3 protein: CASRIGVDYEQYF

V gene: TRBV20-1
J gene: TRBJ2-7
CDR3 length: 11
D gene: TRBD1
clone size: few
CDR3 DNA: TGCAGTGCGTCACAGGGGCGCGAGCAGTACTTC
CDR3 protein: CSASQGREQYF

V gene: TRBV4-1
J gene: TRBJ2-2
CDR3 length: 19
D gene: TRBD1
clone size: few
CDR3 DNA: TGCGCCAGCAGCCACGAAGGCCGAGGACAGGGGATTTACACCGGGGAGCTGTTTTTT
CDR3 protein: CASSHEGRGQGIYTGELFF

V gene: TRBV27
J gene: TRBJ2-7
CDR3 length: 11
D gene: NA
clone size: NA
CDR3 DNA: TGTGCCAGCAGTTTGGGGCACGAGCAGTACTTC
CDR3 protein: CASSLGHEQYF

V gene: TRBV28
J gene: TRBJ2-2
CDR3 length: 16
D gene: TRBD1
clone size: NA
CDR3 DNA: TGTGCCAGCAGCCCTTTTTACAGGGGGCACACCGGGGAGCTGTTTTTT
CDR3 protein: CASSPFYRGHTGELFF

V gene: TRBV5-4
J gene: TRBJ2-1
CDR3 length: 15
D gene: TRBD2
clone size: NA
CDR3 DNA: TGTGCCAGCAGCACGGGACTAGCGGGAGTAAGTGAGCAGTTCTTC
CDR3 protein: CASSTGLAGVSEQFF

V gene: TRBV7-2
J gene: TRBJ1-2
CDR3 length: 14
D gene: NA
clone size: NA
CDR3 DNA: TGTGCCAGCTCCCAAGGGTGGAGGGGCTATGGCTACACCTTC
CDR3 protein: CASSQGWRGYGYTF

V gene: TRBV5-1
J gene: TRBJ2-7
CDR3 length: 15
D gene: TRBD1
clone size: NA
CDR3 DNA: TGCGCCAGCAGCTCCCGACAGGGGGCCTTTTACGAGCAGTACTTC
CDR3 protein: CASSSRQGAFYEQYF

V gene: TRBV28
J gene: TRBJ1-1
CDR3 length: 15
D gene: TRBD1
clone size: NA
CDR3 DNA: TGTGCCAGCGGATTCCGGGACAGGGAGAATCGTGAAGCTTTCTTT
CDR3 protein: CASGFRDRENREAFF

V gene: TRBV7-2
J gene: TRBJ2-7
CDR3 length: 17
D gene: NA
clone size: NA
CDR3 DNA: TGTGCCAGCAGCTTAAGGAGGCCGAGGGCAGTCCCCTACGAGCAGTACTTC
CDR3 protein: CASSLRRPRAVPYEQYF

V gene: TRBV28
J gene: TRBJ2-2
CDR3 length: 14
D gene: NA
clone size: NA
CDR3 DNA: TGTGCCAGCAGTTTAATGAGCGCCACCGGGGAGCTGTTTTTT
CDR3 protein: CASSLMSATGELFF

V gene: TRBV4-2
J gene: TRBJ2-3
CDR3 length: 18
D gene: TRBD2
clone size: NA
CDR3 DNA: TGTGCCAGCAGCCAAGATAATTTAGCGGGAGAGTCTGAAGATACGCAGTATTTT
CDR3 protein: CASSQDNLAGESEDTQYF

V gene: TRBV6-5
J gene: TRBJ1-1
CDR3 length: 14
D gene: TRBD1
clone size: NA
CDR3 DNA: TGTGCCAGCAGAGACGGACAGGGGGCTAGTGAAGCTTTCTTT
CDR3 protein: CASRDGQGASEAFF

V gene: TRBV6-5
J gene: TRBJ2-2
CDR3 length: 15
D gene: NA
clone size: NA
CDR3 DNA: TGTGCCAGCAGTCCATACAGGGTTAACACCGGGGAGCTGTTTTTT
CDR3 protein: CASSPYRVNTGELFF

V gene: TRBV2
J gene: TRBJ2-3
CDR3 length: 16
D gene: TRBD2
clone size: once
CDR3 DNA: TGTGCCAGCAGGGTAGGGACTAGCGGGAGCCCAGATACGCAGTATTTT
CDR3 protein: CASRVGTSGSPDTQYF

V gene: TRBV2
J gene: TRBJ2-3
CDR3 length: 14
D gene: TRBD2
clone size: NA
CDR3 DNA: TGTGCCAGCAGGGAAGCGGGAGGGGCAGATACGCAGTATTTT
CDR3 protein: CASREAGGADTQYF

V gene: TRBV7-6
J gene: TRBJ1-1
CDR3 length: 13
D gene: NA
clone size: NA
CDR3 DNA: TGTGCCAGCAGCTTGGCCGAGAACACTGAAGCTTTCTTT
CDR3 protein: CASSLAENTEAFF

V gene: TRBV7-8
J gene: TRBJ1-6
CDR3 length: 13
D gene: NA
clone size: NA
CDR3 DNA: TGTGCCAGCAGCAGGACAGAGAATTCACCCCTCCACTTT
CDR3 protein: CASSRTENSPLHF

V gene: TRBV2
J gene: TRBJ2-2
CDR3 length: 15
D gene: TRBD2
clone size: NA
CDR3 DNA: TGTGCCAGCAGTGAAAGAGCGGGAGGGGGCGGGGAGCTGTTTTTT
CDR3 protein: CASSERAGGGGELFF

V gene: TRBV10-2
J gene: TRBJ2-5
CDR3 length: 17
D gene: NA
clone size: NA
CDR3 DNA: TGCGCCAGCAGTGAGGGGCCCCAAGGGGGTTACCAAGAGACCCAGTACTTC
CDR3 protein: CASSEGPQGGYQETQYF

V gene: TRBV7-9
J gene: TRBJ2-7
CDR3 length: 15
D gene: NA
clone size: NA
CDR3 DNA: TGTGCCAGCAGCTCGTACCGAGACAGGACCTACGAGCAGTACTTC
CDR3 protein: CASSSYRDRTYEQYF

V gene: TRBV12-3/TRBV12-4
J gene: TRBJ1-2
CDR3 length: 13
D gene: TRBD1
clone size: NA
CDR3 DNA: TGTGCCAGCACCCCGGACAGGGTGGTTGGCTACACCTTC
CDR3 protein: CASTPDRVVGYTF

V gene: TRBV5-1
J gene: TRBJ2-7
CDR3 length: 15
D gene: TRBD1
clone size: NA
CDR3 DNA: TGCGCCAGCAGCTTCCGACAGGGGAGTACCTACGAGCAGTACTTC
CDR3 protein: CASSFRQGSTYEQYF

V gene: TRBV10-3
J gene: TRBJ2-2
CDR3 length: 13
D gene: NA
clone size: NA
CDR3 DNA: TGTGCCATCAAGGGGCCGAACACCGGGGAGCTGTTTTTT
CDR3 protein: CAIKGPNTGELFF

V gene: TRBV19
J gene: TRBJ1-2
CDR3 length: 15
D gene: NA
clone size: NA
CDR3 DNA: TGTGCCAGTAGTATCGGGGGGACGATTGACTATGGCTACACCTTC
CDR3 protein: CASSIGGTIDYGYTF

V gene: TRBV7-2
J gene: TRBJ2-1
CDR3 length: 18
D gene: TRBD2
clone size: few
CDR3 DNA: TGTGCCAGCAGCTACCCTAGCGGGGACGCAAGCTCCTACAATGAGCAGTTCTTC
CDR3 protein: CASSYPSGDASSYNEQFF

V gene: TRBV29-1
J gene: TRBJ2-6
CDR3 length: 14
D gene: NA
clone size: NA
CDR3 DNA: TGCAGCGTTGGTACAGATCTTGGGGCCAACGTCCTGACTTTC
CDR3 protein: CSVGTDLGANVLTF

V gene: TRBV19
J gene: TRBJ2-2
CDR3 length: 15
D gene: TRBD2
clone size: NA
CDR3 DNA: TGTGCCAGTAGTATGGGACTAGCGGGTACCGGGGAGCTGTTTTTT
CDR3 protein: CASSMGLAGTGELFF

V gene: TRBV6-5
J gene: TRBJ1-6
CDR3 length: 15
D gene: TRBD1
clone size: NA
CDR3 DNA: TGTGCCAGCAGTTACAGGGCAGGGGGAAATTCACCCCTCCACTTT
CDR3 protein: CASSYRAGGNSPLHF

V gene: TRBV30
J gene: TRBJ1-6
CDR3 length: 14
D gene: NA
clone size: NA
CDR3 DNA: TGTGCCTGGACCCCGCCGGGGTCCGGTTCACCCCTCCACTTT
CDR3 protein: CAWTPPGSGSPLHF

V gene: TRBV27
J gene: TRBJ2-5
CDR3 length: 14
D gene: NA
clone size: NA
CDR3 DNA: TGTGCCAGCAGCTGGCAGGGGGGAACAGAGACCCAGTACTTC
CDR3 protein: CASSWQGGTETQYF

V gene: TRBV5-8
J gene: TRBJ1-1
CDR3 length: 14
D gene: NA
clone size: once
CDR3 DNA: TGTGCCAGCCCGCTTACAGGGAGCTGGACTGAAGCTTTCTTT
CDR3 protein: CASPLTGSWTEAFF

V gene: TRBV11-3
J gene: TRBJ2-1
CDR3 length: 14
D gene: NA
clone size: NA
CDR3 DNA: TGTGCCAGCAGTATGGGACTTCTCGGAAATGAGCAGTTCTTC
CDR3 protein: CASSMGLLGNEQFF

V gene: TRBV19
J gene: TRBJ2-3
CDR3 length: 12
D gene: NA
clone size: NA
CDR3 DNA: TGTGCCAGTAGCCCTAGCACAGATACGCAGTATTTT
CDR3 protein: CASSPSTDTQYF

V gene: TRBV19
J gene: TRBJ2-7
CDR3 length: 15
D gene: TRBD1
clone size: once
CDR3 DNA: TGTGCCAGTAGTTCTCGGACAGGGGGATCCTACGAGCAGTACTTC
CDR3 protein: CASSSRTGGSYEQYF

V gene: TRBV3-1/TRBV3-2
J gene: TRBJ2-3
CDR3 length: 15
D gene: NA
clone size: NA
CDR3 DNA: TGTGCCAGCAGCCAAGACATCAGACTAATAGATACGCAGTATTTT
CDR3 protein: CASSQDIRLIDTQYF

V gene: TRBV7-2
J gene: TRBJ1-2
CDR3 length: 14
D gene: NA
clone size: NA
CDR3 DNA: TGTGCCAGCAGCTTACTAACAGACGGTATGGGCTACACCTTC
CDR3 protein: CASSLLTDGMGYTF

V gene: TRBV7-9
J gene: TRBJ2-3
CDR3 length: 18
D gene: TRBD2
clone size: NA
CDR3 DNA: TGTGCCAGCAGGACTAGCGGGAGGGCCCCTCCTTTCACAGATACGCAGTATTTT
CDR3 protein: CASRTSGRAPPFTDTQYF

V gene: TRBV28
J gene: TRBJ1-2
CDR3 length: 14
D gene: TRBD1
clone size: NA
CDR3 DNA: TGTGCCAGCAGACACCGCGCAGGGGGCGTTGGCTACACCTTC
CDR3 protein: CASRHRAGGVGYTF

V gene: TRBV6-5
J gene: TRBJ1-5
CDR3 length: 13
D gene: NA
clone size: NA
CDR3 DNA: TGTGCCAGCAGTTACCTATCAAATCAGCCCCAGCATTTT
CDR3 protein: CASSYLSNQPQHF

V gene: TRBV28
J gene: TRBJ2-7
CDR3 length: 14
D gene: TRBD1
clone size: NA
CDR3 DNA: TGTGCCAGCAGCCTCGGGACAGGGTACGGCGAGCAGTACTTC
CDR3 protein: CASSLGTGYGEQYF